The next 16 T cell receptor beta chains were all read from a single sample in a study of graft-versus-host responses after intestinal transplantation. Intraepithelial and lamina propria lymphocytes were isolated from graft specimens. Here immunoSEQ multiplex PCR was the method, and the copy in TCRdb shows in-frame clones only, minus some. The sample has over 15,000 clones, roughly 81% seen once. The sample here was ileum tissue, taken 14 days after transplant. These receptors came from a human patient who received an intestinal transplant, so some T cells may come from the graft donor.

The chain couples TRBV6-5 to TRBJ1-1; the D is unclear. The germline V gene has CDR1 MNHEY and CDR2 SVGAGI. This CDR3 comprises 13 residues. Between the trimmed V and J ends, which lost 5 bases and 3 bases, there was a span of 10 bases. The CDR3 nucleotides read TGTGCCAGCAGTAGAAGGGAGGACACTGAAGCTTTCTTT. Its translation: CASSRREDTEAFF.

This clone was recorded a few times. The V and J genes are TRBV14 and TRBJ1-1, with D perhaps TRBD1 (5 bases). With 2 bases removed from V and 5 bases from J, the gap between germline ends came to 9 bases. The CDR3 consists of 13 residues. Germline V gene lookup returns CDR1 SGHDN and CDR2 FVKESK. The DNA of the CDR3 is TGTGCCAGCAGCCAATGGGGGGGGACTGAAGCTTTCTTT. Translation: CASSQWGGTEAFF.

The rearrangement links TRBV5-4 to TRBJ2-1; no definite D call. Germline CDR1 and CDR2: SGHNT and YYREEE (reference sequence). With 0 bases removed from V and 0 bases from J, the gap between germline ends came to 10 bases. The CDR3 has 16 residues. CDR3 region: CASSLDPYSSYNEQFF. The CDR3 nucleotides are TGTGCCAGCAGCTTGGACCCCTACAGCTCCTACAATGAGCAGTTCTTC.

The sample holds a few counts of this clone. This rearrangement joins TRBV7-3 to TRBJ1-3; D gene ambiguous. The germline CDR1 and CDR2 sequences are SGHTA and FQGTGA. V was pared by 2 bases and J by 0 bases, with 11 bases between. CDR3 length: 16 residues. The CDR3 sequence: CASSLLGESSGNTIYF. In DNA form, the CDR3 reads TGTGCCAGCAGCTTATTGGGCGAGAGCTCTGGAAACACCATATATTTT.

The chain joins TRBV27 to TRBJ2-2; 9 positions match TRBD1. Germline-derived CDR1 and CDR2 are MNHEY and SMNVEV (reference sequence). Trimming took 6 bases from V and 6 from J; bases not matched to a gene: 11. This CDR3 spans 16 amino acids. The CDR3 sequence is CASSPNPGQGSGELFF. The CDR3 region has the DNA TGTGCCAGCAGCCCTAATCCGGGACAGGGATCCGGGGAGCTGTTTTTT.

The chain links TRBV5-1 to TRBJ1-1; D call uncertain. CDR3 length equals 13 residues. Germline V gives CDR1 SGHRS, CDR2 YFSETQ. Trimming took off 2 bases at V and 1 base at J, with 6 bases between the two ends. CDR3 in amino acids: CASSFRGNTEAFF. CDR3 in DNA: TGCGCCAGCAGCTTTCGAGGGAACACTGAAGCTTTCTTT.

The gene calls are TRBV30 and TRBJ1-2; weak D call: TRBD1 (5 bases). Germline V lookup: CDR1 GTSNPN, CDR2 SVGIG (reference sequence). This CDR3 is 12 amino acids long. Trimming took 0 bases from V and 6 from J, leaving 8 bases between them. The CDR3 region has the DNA TGTGCCTGGAGTGTGTCAGGGAATGGCTACACCTTC. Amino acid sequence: CAWSVSGNGYTF.

The CDR3 loop reads CASSWDVGGAAEAFF. DNA of the CDR3: TGTGCCAGCAGTTGGGACGTGGGCGGGGCCGCTGAAGCTTTCTTT. The J gene is TRBJ1-1, the V gene TRBV11-1; a possible D gene is TRBD1 (5 bases). Germline loops: CDR1 SGHAT, CDR2 FQDESV (reference sequence). The V end was cut by 6 bases, the J end by 6 bases, with 20 bases between. The CDR3 covers 15 residues.

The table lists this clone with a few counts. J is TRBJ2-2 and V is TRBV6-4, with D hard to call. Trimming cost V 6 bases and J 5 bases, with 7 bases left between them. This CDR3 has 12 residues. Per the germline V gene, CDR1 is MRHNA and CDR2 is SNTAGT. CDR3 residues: CASRGLTGELFF. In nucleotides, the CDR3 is TGTGCCAGCAGAGGTCTGACCGGGGAGCTGTTTTTT.

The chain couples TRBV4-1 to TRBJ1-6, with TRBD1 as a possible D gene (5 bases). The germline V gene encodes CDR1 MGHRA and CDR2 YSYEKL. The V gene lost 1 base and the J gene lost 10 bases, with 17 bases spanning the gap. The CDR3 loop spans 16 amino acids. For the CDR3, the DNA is TGCGCCAGCAGCCAAGTCCGGGACCTCGAAAGGTCACCCCTCCACTTT. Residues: CASSQVRDLERSPLHF.

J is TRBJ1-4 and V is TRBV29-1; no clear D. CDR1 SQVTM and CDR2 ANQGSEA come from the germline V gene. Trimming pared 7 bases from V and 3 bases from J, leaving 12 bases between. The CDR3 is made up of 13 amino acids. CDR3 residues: CSARESPNEKLFF. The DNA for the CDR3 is TGCAGCGCGCGGGAATCCCCTAATGAAAAACTGTTTTTT.

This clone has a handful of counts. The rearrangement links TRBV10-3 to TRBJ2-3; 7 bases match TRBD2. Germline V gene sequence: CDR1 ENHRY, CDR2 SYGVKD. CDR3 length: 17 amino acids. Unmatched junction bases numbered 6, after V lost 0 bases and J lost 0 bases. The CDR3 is CAISESGGFTSTDTQYF. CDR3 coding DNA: TGTGCCATCAGTGAGTCGGGGGGGTTCACTAGCACAGATACGCAGTATTTT.

The CDR3 DNA is TGTGCCATCAGTACAGCGGGAGCCTACACAGATACGCAGTATTTT. Protein product: CAISTAGAYTDTQYF. This chain joins TRBV10-3 and TRBJ2-3; 8 bases line up with TRBD2. The CDR3 has 15 residues. Trimming removed 5 bases from V and 2 bases from J; junction bases left unmatched: 6. Germline-derived CDR1 and CDR2 are ENHRY and SYGVKD.

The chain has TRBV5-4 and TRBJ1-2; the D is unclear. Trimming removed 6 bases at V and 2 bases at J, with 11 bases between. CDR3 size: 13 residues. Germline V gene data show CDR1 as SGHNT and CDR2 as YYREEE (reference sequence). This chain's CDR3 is CASTQMGNYGYTF. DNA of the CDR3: TGTGCCAGCACCCAGATGGGGAACTATGGCTACACCTTC.

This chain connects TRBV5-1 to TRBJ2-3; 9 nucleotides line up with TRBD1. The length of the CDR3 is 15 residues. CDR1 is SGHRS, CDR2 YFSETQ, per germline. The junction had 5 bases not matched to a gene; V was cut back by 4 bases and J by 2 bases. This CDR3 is CASSPGTGTTDTQYF. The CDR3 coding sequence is TGCGCCAGCAGCCCCGGGACAGGGACCACAGATACGCAGTATTTT.

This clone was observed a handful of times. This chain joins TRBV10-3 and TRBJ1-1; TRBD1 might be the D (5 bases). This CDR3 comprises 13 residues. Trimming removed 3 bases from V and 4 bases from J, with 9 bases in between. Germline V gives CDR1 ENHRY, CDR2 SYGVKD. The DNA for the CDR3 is TGTGCCATCAGTGAAACCGGGGGCACTGAAGCTTTCTTT. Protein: CAISETGGTEAFF.